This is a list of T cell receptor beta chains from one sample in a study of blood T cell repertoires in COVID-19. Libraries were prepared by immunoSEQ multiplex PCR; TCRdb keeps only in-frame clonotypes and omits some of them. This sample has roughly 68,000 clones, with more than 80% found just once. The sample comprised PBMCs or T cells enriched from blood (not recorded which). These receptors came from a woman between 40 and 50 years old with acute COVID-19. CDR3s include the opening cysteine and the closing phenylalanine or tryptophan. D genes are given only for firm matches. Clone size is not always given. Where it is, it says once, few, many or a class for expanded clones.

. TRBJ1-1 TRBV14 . CASSPSGLHTEAFF TGTGCCAGCAGCCCATCAGGTCTCCACACTGAAGCTTTCTTT
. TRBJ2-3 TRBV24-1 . CATSDQGRWGADTQYF TGTGCCACCAGTGACCAAGGTCGGTGGGGCGCCGATACGCAGTATTTT
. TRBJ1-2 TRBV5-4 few CASSFGTLNGYTF TGTGCCAGCAGCTTCGGGACACTAAATGGCTACACCTTC
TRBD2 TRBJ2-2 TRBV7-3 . CASSSGLTSNTGELFF TGTGCCAGCAGCTCGGGACTAACCTCGAACACCGGGGAGCTGTTTTTT
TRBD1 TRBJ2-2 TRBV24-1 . CATSDFRTGNTGELFF TGTGCCACCAGTGATTTCAGGACAGGGAATACCGGGGAGCTGTTTTTT
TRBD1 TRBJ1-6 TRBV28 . CASSLGGTGLSPLHF TGTGCCAGCAGCCTCGGCGGGACAGGGCTTTCACCCCTCCACTTT
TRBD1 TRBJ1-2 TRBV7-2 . CASSLTGESYGYTF TGTGCCAGCAGCTTAACAGGGGAGTCCTATGGCTACACCTTC
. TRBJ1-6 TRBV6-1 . CASSEAPGQGNSPLHF TGTGCCAGCAGTGAAGCGCCGGGACAAGGGAATTCACCCCTCCACTTT
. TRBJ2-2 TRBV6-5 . CASSFSRLIGELFF TGTGCCAGCAGTTTCTCGCGACTCATCGGGGAGCTGTTTTTT
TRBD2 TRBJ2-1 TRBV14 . CASSRSSGSSNEQFF TGTGCCAGCAGCCGCTCCAGCGGGAGTTCAAATGAGCAGTTCTTC
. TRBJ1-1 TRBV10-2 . CASTGGGWTEAFF TGCGCCAGCACCGGGGGGGGCTGGACTGAAGCTTTCTTT
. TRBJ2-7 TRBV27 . CASRPRTAYEQYF TGTGCCAGCAGACCTCGGACAGCCTACGAGCAGTACTTC
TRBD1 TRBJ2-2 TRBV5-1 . CASSLFQGVIGELFF TGCGCCAGCAGCTTGTTTCAGGGGGTTATCGGGGAGCTGTTTTTT
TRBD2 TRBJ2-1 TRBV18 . CASSPPTSGRGGEQFF TGTGCCAGCTCACCACCGACTAGCGGGCGAGGGGGTGAGCAGTTCTTC
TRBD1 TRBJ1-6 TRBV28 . CASRRQGGGSPLHF TGTGCCAGCAGAAGACAGGGAGGCGGTTCACCCCTCCACTTT
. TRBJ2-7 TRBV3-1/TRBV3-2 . CASTHHTGNEQYF TGTGCCAGCACCCATCATACAGGGAACGAGCAGTACTTC
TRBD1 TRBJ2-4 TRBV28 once CASSASGTGGENIQYF TGTGCCAGCAGTGCTTCCGGGACAGGGGGCGAAAACATTCAGTACTTC
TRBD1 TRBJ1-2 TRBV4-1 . CASSEEEIRDRGYGYTF TGCGCCAGCAGCGAAGAAGAAATCCGGGACAGGGGCTATGGCTACACCTTC
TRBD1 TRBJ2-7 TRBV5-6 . CASSVRRTGDEQYF TGTGCCAGCAGCGTGAGGAGGACAGGGGACGAGCAGTACTTC
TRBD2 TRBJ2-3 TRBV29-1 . CSVDGTSGATSTDTQYF TGCAGCGTTGATGGGACTAGCGGGGCGACTAGCACAGATACGCAGTATTTT
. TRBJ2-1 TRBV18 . CASSPGFFAGALDEQFF TGTGCCAGCTCACCAGGTTTTTTCGCAGGGGCCTTGGATGAGCAGTTCTTC
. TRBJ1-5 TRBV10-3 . CAISDGQANQPQHF TGTGCCATCAGTGATGGCCAGGCCAATCAGCCCCAGCATTTT
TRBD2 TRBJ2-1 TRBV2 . CASSVPSGMSNEQFF TGTGCCAGCAGTGTCCCTAGCGGGATGTCGAATGAGCAGTTCTTC
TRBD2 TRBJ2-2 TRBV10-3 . CAIWSGGPGELFF TGTGCCATCTGGTCGGGGGGACCCGGGGAGCTGTTTTTT
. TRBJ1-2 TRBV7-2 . CASSLAGKDYGYTF TGTGCCAGCAGCTTGGCAGGGAAGGACTATGGCTACACCTTC
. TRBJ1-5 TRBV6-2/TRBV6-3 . CASSYDNRNNQPQHF TGTGCCAGCAGTTACGATAACAGGAACAATCAGCCCCAGCATTTT
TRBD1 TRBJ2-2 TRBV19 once CASIRDRFTGELFF TGTGCCAGTATTAGGGACAGGTTTACCGGGGAGCTGTTTTTT
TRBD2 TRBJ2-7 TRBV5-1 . CASSLGRLAGNYEQYF TGCGCCAGCAGCTTGGGGAGACTAGCGGGGAACTACGAGCAGTACTTC
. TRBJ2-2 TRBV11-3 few CASSSDGGFDTGELFF TGTGCCAGCAGCTCTGACGGAGGGTTCGACACCGGGGAGCTGTTTTTT
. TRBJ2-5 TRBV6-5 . CASRTPFQETQYF TGTGCCAGCAGGACACCGTTCCAAGAGACCCAGTACTTC
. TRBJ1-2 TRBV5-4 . CASSFAQQERIFGYTF TGTGCCAGCAGCTTCGCCCAACAGGAACGGATTTTTGGCTACACCTTC
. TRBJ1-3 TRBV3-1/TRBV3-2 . CASSQGRTGQNTIYF TGTGCCAGCAGCCAAGGGAGAACCGGTCAAAACACCATATATTTT
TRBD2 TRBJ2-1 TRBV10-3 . CAISIGLAANVQFF TGTGCCATCAGTATAGGGCTAGCGGCTAACGTGCAGTTCTTC
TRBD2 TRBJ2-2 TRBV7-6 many CATGLAGDTGELFF TGTGCCACGGGACTAGCGGGAGATACCGGGGAGCTGTTTTTT
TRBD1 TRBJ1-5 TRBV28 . CASSHTGEWWPQHF TGTGCCAGCAGCCACACAGGGGAGTGGTGGCCCCAGCATTTT
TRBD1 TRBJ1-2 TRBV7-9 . CASSTRGLYGYTF TGTGCCAGCAGCACCAGGGGGCTGTATGGCTACACCTTC
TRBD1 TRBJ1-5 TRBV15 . CATSRFRTGEGGSNQPQHF TGTGCCACCAGCAGATTTCGGACAGGGGAGGGTGGTAGCAATCAGCCCCAGCATTTT